These 18 T cell receptor beta chains share one sample of origin, sequenced in a study of radiotherapy plus CTLA-4 blockade in lung cancer. The table came from immunoSEQ multiplex PCR; TCRdb's copy has only in-frame clones and leaves some out. The repertoire includes around 59,000 clones, about 72% of them detected once, and about 8.3% sits in the top ten. The sequenced sample was peripheral blood, obtained from a patient treated with radiotherapy plus ipilimumab. These receptors were obtained from a human donor with non-small cell lung cancer whose response to radiotherapy plus ipilimumab could not be evaluated.

This sequence joins TRBV6-5 and TRBJ1-2, with TRBD1 matching over 8 bases. The V and J ends lost 7 bases and 7 bases, in that order; junction bases with no gene match: 8. Germline lookup yields CDR1 MNHEY and CDR2 SVGAGI. The CDR3 runs 13 residues. CDR3 sequence reads: CASTPGGPGGYTF. The CDR3 region has the DNA TGTGCCAGCACCCCAGGGGGCCCGGGTGGCTACACCTTC.

The chain couples TRBV7-3 to TRBJ2-3; weak D call: TRBD2 (7 bases). Germline V gene lookup returns CDR1 SGHTA and CDR2 FQGTGA. This CDR3 has 15 residues. Trimming took 6 bases from V and 4 from J, leaving 17 bases between them. The CDR3 DNA is TGTGCCAGCAGTTTTAGGGGGGGGGCGGCAGATACGCAGTATTTT. This encodes CASSFRGGAADTQYF.

The rearrangement joins TRBV28 to TRBJ2-3; 8 positions agree with TRBD2. J lost 4 bases, V lost 7 bases, and 13 bases had no gene match. The CDR3 is 16 amino acids. Germline CDR1 MDHEN, CDR2 SYDVKM. CDR3 sequence: CASTFGLAPEADTQYF. The CDR3 region has the DNA TGTGCCAGCACCTTCGGACTAGCTCCTGAGGCAGATACGCAGTATTTT. Together with reference TRBV28 and TRBJ2-3, the CDR3 gives the full variable domain: DVKVTQSSRYLVKRTGEKVFLECVQDMDHENMFWYRQDPGLGLRLIYFSYDVKMKEKGDIPEGYSVSREKKERFSLILESASTNQTSMYLCASTFGLAPEADTQYFGPGTRLTVL.

This chain links TRBV7-3 with TRBJ2-3; D is ambiguous. The CDR3 sequence is 14 residues long. V was pared by 5 bases and J by 0 bases, with 9 bases between. Germline CDR1 reads SGHTA; CDR2 reads FQGTGA. The CDR3 sequence: CASSQLASTDTQYF. In nucleotides, the CDR3 is TGTGCCAGCAGCCAGTTAGCTAGCACAGATACGCAGTATTTT.

This clone was counted only a few times. The chain recombines TRBV2 with TRBJ2-5, with D possibly TRBD2 on 6 matching bases. Germline CDR1 reads SNHLY; CDR2 reads FYNNEI. CDR3 length: 15 amino acids. V was clipped by 5 bases and J by 5 bases, with 18 bases between them. The CDR3 nucleotides read TGTGCCAGCAGTCTACTCGACGGTGGGAGGGAGACCCAGTACTTC. This codes for CASSLLDGGRETQYF.

The chain couples TRBV7-9 to TRBJ2-5, with 10 bases matching TRBD2. Trimming cost V 5 bases and J 5 bases; bases outside gene matches: 5. Germline CDR1 reads SEHNR; CDR2 reads FQNEAQ (reference sequence). CDR3 length: 14 residues. CDR3 nucleotide sequence: TGTGCCAGCAGCCCTAGCGGGAGAGGGGAGACCCAGTACTTC. Translated, it gives CASSPSGRGETQYF.

Worth noting for this clone: Germline and junction disagree at one end, which may indicate a read error. The chain carries TRBV4-1 and TRBJ1-6; D ambiguous. The CDR3 contains 14 residues. Per the germline V gene, CDR1 is MGHRA and CDR2 is YSYEKL. This chain's CDR3 is CASRVTANTSPLRF. In nucleotides, the CDR3 is TGCGCCAGTAGAGTGACTGCAAATACTTCACCCCTCCGCTTT.

Here the CDR3 reads CASITHRGELYEQYF. In DNA, the CDR3 is TGTGCCAGCATTACGCATAGGGGTGAGTTGTACGAGCAGTACTTC. The rearrangement uses TRBV6-1 and TRBJ2-5, with D perhaps matching TRBD1 (5 bases). Near its end, the DNA agrees better with TRBJ2-7, so the J call may be wrong. CDR1 is MNHNS and CDR2 is SASEGT in the germline V gene. This CDR3 contains 15 residues.

The chain uses TRBV6-5 and TRBJ2-1; D is unresolved. Germline assignment: CDR1 MNHEY and CDR2 SVGAGI. This CDR3 is 13 amino acids long. The V end was cut by 0 bases, the J end by 10 bases, with 10 bases between. As DNA, the CDR3 is TGTGCCAGCAGTTACTCGAATCTATACGAGCAGTTCTTC. It specifies CASSYSNLYEQFF.

V usage is TRBV28 and J usage is TRBJ1-5, with TRBD1 matching over 8 bases. With 5 bases clipped from V and 1 base from J, the junction kept 7 bases outside the gene matches. Per germline, CDR1 MDHEN and CDR2 SYDVKM. The CDR3 contains 16 residues. The CDR3 bases are TGTGCCAGCAGTACCACAGGACAGGGAAGCAATCAGCCCCAGCATTTT. Its translation: CASSTTGQGSNQPQHF.

The chain joins TRBV6-5 to TRBJ2-7; 7 bases map to TRBD2. Per germline, CDR1 MNHEY and CDR2 SVGAGI. The length of the CDR3 is 14 residues. J lost 3 bases, V lost 6 bases, and 8 bases had no gene match. CDR3 loop: CASSLREDGYEQYF. DNA of the CDR3: TGTGCCAGCAGCCTTCGGGAGGACGGCTACGAGCAGTACTTC.

This clone has only a few counts. The chain recombines TRBV4-3 with TRBJ2-6; D remains unclear. The CDR3 spans 16 residues. Looked up from germline, CDR1 is LGHNA and CDR2 is YSLEER. V was clipped by 0 bases and J by 2 bases, with 8 bases between them. CDR3 nucleotides: TGCGCCAGCAGCCAAGATGTATCCGCTGGGGCCAACGTCCTGACTTTC. The encoded protein is CASSQDVSAGANVLTF.

The chain couples TRBV19 to TRBJ1-1, with 7 positions matching TRBD1. Germline CDR1 reads LNHDA; CDR2 reads SQIVND (reference sequence). Unmatched junction bases numbered 18, after V lost 7 bases and J lost 10 bases. CDR3 length: 15 amino acids. CDR3 region: CASMRQNRGGVGAFF. The CDR3 coding sequence is TGTGCCAGTATGAGGCAGAACAGGGGCGGTGTAGGAGCTTTCTTT.

CDR3 protein: CASSVAPTGQGGYGYTF. DNA of the CDR3: TGTGCCAGCAGCGTAGCCCCAACGGGACAGGGAGGCTATGGCTACACCTTC. This chain uses TRBV9 with TRBJ1-2, with 9 bases aligning to TRBD1. The germline V gene has CDR1 SGDLS and CDR2 YYNGEE. The ends lost 0 bases at V and 4 bases at J; junction bases unmatched: 10. This CDR3 is 17 amino acids long.

This chain uses TRBV10-3 with TRBJ1-5, with 9 nucleotides matching TRBD1. There are 14 residues in the CDR3. V shed 10 bases, J shed 7 bases, and the junction held 11 bases outside the gene matches. CDR1 is ENHRY, CDR2 SYGVKD, per germline. The CDR3 DNA reads TGTGCCACCGAAGGACAGGGGCCAGGGCAGCCCCAGCATTTT. Its protein product is CATEGQGPGQPQHF.

The V and J genes are TRBV6-5 and TRBJ2-5; possible D gene TRBD1, 5 bases. The V end lost 0 bases, the J end lost 4 bases, and 12 bases lay between the germline ends. The CDR3 extends over 15 amino acids. Per germline, CDR1 MNHEY and CDR2 SVGAGI. This chain's CDR3 is CASSYSISQGETQYF. Here the CDR3 DNA reads TGTGCCAGCAGTTACTCGATTAGTCAGGGAGAGACCCAGTACTTC.

The sample holds a few counts of this clone. V gene TRBV10-1 combines with J gene TRBJ1-6, with D uncertain. The V gene lost 0 bases and the J gene lost 10 bases, with 16 bases spanning the gap. Germline V gene lookup returns CDR1 WNHNN and CDR2 SYGVQD (reference sequence). CDR3 size: 16 residues. The CDR3: CASSESFSTPGSPLHF. The CDR3 region has the DNA TGCGCCAGCAGTGAGTCTTTTTCAACCCCAGGCTCACCCCTCCACTTT.

The gene calls are TRBV30 and TRBJ1-1; no clear D gene. CDR3 length: 11 amino acids. Trimming left V 3 bases short and J 7 bases short, with 9 bases between. In germline, CDR1 is GTSNPN, CDR2 SVGIG (reference sequence). Here the CDR3 DNA reads TGTGCCTGGAGCGCCTCCGGTGAAGCTTTCTTT. Translated, it gives CAWSASGEAFF. The whole variable domain, filled in from reference TRBV30 and TRBJ1-1, reads SQTIHQWPATLVQPVGSPLSLECTVEGTSNPNLYWYRQAAGRGLQLLFYSVGIGQISSEVPQNLSASRPQDRQFILSSKKLLLSDSGFYLCAWSASGEAFFGQGTRLTVV.